These 17 T cell receptor beta chains share one sample of origin, sequenced in a study of T cell repertoires in cytomegalovirus infection (dated by TCRdb to 2018 to 2020). The run used an Illumina HiSeq 1500. In TCRdb, the public reads were trimmed at Q25 with fastp and aligned with MiXCR, with productive beta chains retained. Identical CDR3 proteins give one entry, which carries the most common genes and DNA. Counted in this sample were approximately 170,000 distinct CDR3 sequences; over 15% of them appeared once. Jointly, the top ten make up 18% of the sample. Input material: CD8+ T cells from PBMCs. The receptor source for this set is a human donor in good health (CMV status not recorded). Some clones in this sample may be carry-over from other donors' samples.

This clonotype was detected only a few times. This chain connects TRBV7-2 to TRBJ2-7; D is perhaps TRBD1 (5 bases). V shed 3 bases and J shed 1 base, with 16 bases lying between them. CDR1 and CDR2 (germline): SGHTA, FQGNSA. CDR3 length: 16 amino acids. The CDR3 protein is CASSFFGPAGSYEQYF. DNA for the CDR3: TGTGCCAGCAGCTTTTTTGGTCCGGCAGGGTCCTACGAGCAGTACTTC.

The chain carries TRBV7-8 and TRBJ2-5; TRBD2 matches at 13 bases. This CDR3 contains 16 residues. V dropped 5 bases and J dropped 2; count of bases not matched to a gene: 5. Germline V gene data show CDR1 as SGHVS and CDR2 as FQNEAQ. The CDR3 DNA sequence: TGTGCCAGCAGCCCGGGACTAGCGGGGAGACAAGAGACCCAGTACTTC. It specifies CASSPGLAGRQETQYF. Looking up the rest from reference TRBV7-8 and TRBJ2-5 gives the full variable domain: GAGVSQSPRYKVAKRGQDVALRCDPISGHVSLFWYQQALGQGPEFLTYFQNEAQLDKSGLPSDRFFAERPEGSVSTLKIQRTQQEDSAVYLCASSPGLAGRQETQYFGPGTRLLVL.

This clonotype has just a few counts. This CDR3 is CASSPPGQGYNEQFF. Written as DNA, the CDR3 is TGTGCCAGCAGTCCACCGGGACAGGGCTACAATGAGCAGTTCTTC. This rearrangement joins TRBV7-9 to TRBJ2-1, with 9 nucleotides matching TRBD1. The length of the CDR3 is 15 residues. The V gene's germline CDR1 is SEHNR and CDR2 FQNEAQ (reference sequence). V shed 6 bases, J shed 3 bases, and the junction held 6 bases outside the gene matches.

This clonotype occurred many times. This chain connects TRBV6-6 to TRBJ1-4; weak D call: TRBD1 (5 bases). Germline loops: CDR1 MNHNY, CDR2 SVGAGI (reference sequence). This CDR3 spans 14 amino acids. V dropped 4 bases and J dropped 8 bases, with 14 bases sitting between them. The CDR3 coding sequence is TGTGCCAGCAGTTCTCACCCATGGGACGAAAAACTGTTTTTT. Its translation is CASSSHPWDEKLFF.

This chain joins TRBV7-3 and TRBJ1-5; D ambiguous. CDR1 and CDR2 (germline): SGHTA, FQGTGA. The CDR3 runs 14 residues. Trimming left V 0 bases short and J 12 bases short, with 15 bases between. CDR3 bases: TGTGCCAGCAGCTTAACGGATAGGTCAGAGCTCCAGCATTTT. It translates to CASSLTDRSELQHF. Together with reference TRBV7-3 and TRBJ1-5, the CDR3 gives the full variable domain: GAGVSQTPSNKVTEKGKYVELRCDPISGHTALYWYRQSLGQGPEFLIYFQGTGAADDSGLPNDRFFAVRPEGSVSTLKIQRTERGDSAVYLCASSLTDRSELQHFGDGTRLSIL.

The chain combines TRBV20-1 with TRBJ2-2; D is possibly TRBD1 or TRBD2 (5 bases each). The germline gives CDR1 DFQATT, CDR2 SNEGSKA (reference sequence). The length of the CDR3 is 15 residues. Trimming shortened V by 0 bases and J by 2 bases, and 10 bases separated the two germline ends. The CDR3: CSARERGDNTGELFF. The CDR3 DNA sequence: TGCAGTGCTAGAGAGAGGGGAGACAACACCGGGGAGCTGTTTTTT.

The rearrangement joins TRBV7-2 to TRBJ2-7; D gene unclear. The V gene lost 2 bases and the J gene lost 3 bases, with 14 bases spanning the gap. The CDR3 is 15 amino acids. Germline V gene lookup returns CDR1 SGHTA and CDR2 FQGNSA. CDR3 coding DNA: TGTGCCAGCAGCTTACGGGCAGCTTTAGACTACGAGCAGTACTTC. Residues: CASSLRAALDYEQYF.

The table lists this clonotype with many counts. The J gene is TRBJ2-1, the V gene TRBV6-2 or TRBV6-3; TRBD2 aligns across 8 bases. The CDR3 runs to 16 residues. CDR1 and CDR2 from the germline V gene are MNHEY and SVGEGT. Trimming at V came to 4 bases and at J to 8 bases, leaving 13 bases not matched to a gene. CDR3 nucleotide sequence: TGTGCCAGCAGTTTAAGTCGAAGAGCGGGAGACTATGAGCAGTTCTTC. Encoded protein: CASSLSRRAGDYEQFF.

This clonotype turned up a few times. CDR3 sequence: CAGTDEGSGYNEQFF. For the CDR3, the DNA is TGTGCCGGGACTGACGAGGGTTCTGGATACAATGAGCAGTTCTTC. The chain has TRBV7-9 and TRBJ2-1; weak D call: TRBD2 (6 bases). CDR1 and CDR2 (germline): SEHNR, FQNEAQ (reference sequence). V was shortened by 11 bases and J by 4 bases, with 21 bases between the two germline ends. The CDR3 is 15 amino acids.

This clonotype came up a few times. V usage is TRBV19 and J usage is TRBJ2-1; D is ambiguous. There are 15 residues in the CDR3. Germline CDR1 reads LNHDA; CDR2 reads SQIVND (reference sequence). Trimming pared 6 bases from V and 5 bases from J, leaving 17 bases between. The CDR3 DNA sequence: TGTGCCAGTAGCACTCTTAGGCTACTTGACAATGAGCAGTTCTTC. Protein: CASSTLRLLDNEQFF.

This clonotype was detected a few times. The gene calls are TRBV20-1 and TRBJ2-5; either TRBD1 or TRBD2 may fit D (5 bases each). Germline CDR1 reads DFQATT; CDR2 reads SNEGSKA (reference sequence). The CDR3 totals 14 residues. Trimming shortened V by 1 base and J by 4 bases, and 13 bases separated the two germline ends. The CDR3 loop reads CSARAGTSGETQYF. DNA for the CDR3: TGCAGTGCTAGAGCGGGGACCTCAGGAGAGACCCAGTACTTC.

The chain employs TRBV29-1 and TRBJ2-1; no definite D call. The CDR3 contains 12 residues. From germline, CDR1 is SQVTM and CDR2 ANQGSEA. The V and J ends lost 2 bases and 4 bases respectively, with 6 bases between them. The CDR3 spells CSVELVYNEQFF. The CDR3 coding sequence is TGCAGCGTTGAATTGGTGTACAATGAGCAGTTCTTC.

J is TRBJ1-1 and V is TRBV29-1, with D unclear. CDR3 length: 13 amino acids. Germline V CDR1 and CDR2: SQVTM, ANQGSEA. V lost 1 base to trimming and J lost 4 bases, with 10 bases between them. The CDR3 nucleotides read TGCAGCGTTGAAGGTTTGGAGGTCACTGAAGCTTTCTTT. As protein: CSVEGLEVTEAFF.

This chain connects TRBV6-2 or TRBV6-3 to TRBJ2-2, with D hard to call. V dropped 4 bases and J dropped 3 bases, with 3 bases sitting between them. The CDR3 length is 12 residues. Germline V lookup: CDR1 MNHEY, CDR2 SVGEGT. In nucleotides, the CDR3 is TGTGCCAGCAGTTCTCACACCGGGGAGCTGTTTTTT. Encoded protein: CASSSHTGELFF.

This clonotype occurred a few times. V gene TRBV29-1 combines with J gene TRBJ2-5; 14 nucleotides agree with TRBD2. V dropped 8 bases and J dropped 3; count of bases not matched to a gene: 14. CDR3 size: 17 residues. The germline V gene has CDR1 SQVTM and CDR2 ANQGSEA. The DNA of the CDR3 is TGCAGCCCTTCTCGACTAGCGGGAGGGCCGAATGAAGAGACCCAGTACTTC. Translating gives CSPSRLAGGPNEETQYF.

This clonotype was found a few times. The chain combines TRBV19 with TRBJ2-1; TRBD1 might be the D (5 bases). The V end lost 6 bases, the J end lost 1 base, and 10 bases lay between the germline ends. The CDR3 consists of 14 residues. Looked up from germline, CDR1 is LNHDA and CDR2 is SQIVND (reference sequence). The CDR3 protein is CASRVQDSYNEQFF. The CDR3 bases are TGTGCCAGTAGGGTACAGGATTCCTACAATGAGCAGTTCTTC.

This clonotype was found a few times. This chain uses TRBV7-2 with TRBJ1-5, with 9 bases aligning to TRBD1. Looked up from germline, CDR1 is SGHTA and CDR2 is FQGNSA. CDR3 length equals 17 residues. J was trimmed by 7 bases and V by 1 base; bases with no gene match: 11. CDR3: CASSLGKQGALVQPQHF. CDR3 sequence (DNA): TGTGCCAGCAGCTTAGGTAAACAGGGGGCGTTAGTGCAGCCCCAGCATTTT.